This entry lists 17 T cell receptor beta chains sequenced from one sample in a study of T cell repertoires in cytomegalovirus infection. TCRdb re-called the reads through MiXCR, storing one row per CDR3 protein. The table has more than 400,000 distinct CDR3 sequences, less than 30% seen once. The sequenced sample was PBMCs. These receptors all stem from a human donor in good health (CMV status not recorded). Some clones in this sample may be carry-over from other donors' samples.

With regard to this clonotype: An end of the junction does not agree with germline; a read error may underlie this. The chain combines TRBV28 with TRBJ2-1; D is ambiguous. In germline, CDR1 is MDHEN, CDR2 SYDVKM. This CDR3 has 15 amino acids. Written as DNA, the CDR3 is TGTGCCAGCAGTCTATGGGTTGGCTTGTCCGCTGAGCAGTTCTTC. It codes for CASSLWVGLSAEQFF. Using reference TRBV28 and TRBJ2-1 for the parts outside the CDR3, the full variable domain is DVKVTQSSRYLVKRTGEKVFLECVQDMDHENMFWYRQDPGLGLRLIYFSYDVKMKEKGDIPEGYSVSREKKERFSLILESASTNQTSMYLCASSLWVGLSAEQFFGPGTRLTVL.

J is TRBJ1-5 and V is TRBV5-6; 10 nucleotides line up with TRBD1. Germline values: CDR1 SGHDT, CDR2 YYEEEE. After removal of 2 bases from V and 1 base from J, the junction contained 6 bases not matched to a gene. The CDR3 is made up of 17 amino acids. Here the CDR3 reads CASSLTGTGASNQPQHF. The CDR3 bases are TGTGCCAGCAGCTTAACCGGGACAGGGGCGAGCAATCAGCCCCAGCATTTT.

This clonotype was found a few times. This chain uses TRBV6-1 with TRBJ2-7; D may be TRBD1 (6 bases). The CDR3 has 14 residues. Trimming stripped 6 bases from V and 3 bases from J, with 15 bases between. CDR1 is MNHNS and CDR2 is SASEGT in the germline V gene. DNA of the CDR3: TGTGCCAGCAGCCACGGGACATACCGCTACGAGCAGTACGTC. It specifies CASSHGTYRYEQYV.

This clonotype was seen a few times. The chain carries TRBV15 and TRBJ2-1; 10 nucleotides align to TRBD2. V was pared by 1 base and J by 7 bases, with 4 bases of the junction left unmatched. The germline gives CDR1 LNHNV, CDR2 YYDKDF (reference sequence). The CDR3 covers 15 residues. The CDR3 region is CATSRGLAGINEQFF. The CDR3 DNA reads TGTGCCACCAGCAGAGGACTAGCGGGCATAAATGAGCAGTTCTTC.

This clonotype was counted only a few times. The chain recombines TRBV6-2 or TRBV6-3 with TRBJ2-2, with TRBD2 matching over 10 bases. V shed 5 bases and J 7 bases; nucleotides not matched to a gene: 16. This CDR3 region has 18 residues. CDR1 is MNHEY and CDR2 is SVGEGT in the germline V gene. CDR3 sequence: CASSLPRRLAGDHGELFF. The CDR3 bases are TGTGCCAGCAGTCTCCCCCGACGGCTAGCGGGAGATCACGGGGAGCTGTTTTTT.

This clonotype was observed a handful of times. The chain joins TRBV15 to TRBJ2-1; D is ambiguous. This CDR3 region has 14 residues. CDR1 and CDR2 from the germline V gene are LNHNV and YYDKDF (reference sequence). Trimming took off 0 bases at V and 7 bases at J, with 10 bases between the two ends. The CDR3 spells CATSRDRRMNEQFF. The DNA for the CDR3 is TGTGCCACCAGCAGAGACAGGCGGATGAATGAGCAGTTCTTC.

The chain carries TRBV10-3 and TRBJ2-3, with 8 bases matching TRBD2. V shed 10 bases, J shed 6 bases, and the junction held 9 bases outside the gene matches. CDR1 ENHRY and CDR2 SYGVKD come from the germline V gene. This CDR3 contains 13 residues. The CDR3 spells CATAGLATDTQYF. The CDR3 DNA reads TGTGCCACCGCCGGACTAGCAACCGATACGCAGTATTTT.

The chain links TRBV27 to TRBJ2-3, with TRBD2 identical over 9 bases. The length of the CDR3 is 14 residues. Per the germline V gene, CDR1 is MNHEY and CDR2 is SMNVEV (reference sequence). The junction had 5 bases not matched to a gene; V was cut back by 5 bases and J by 5 bases. CDR3 residues: CASSISSGIDTQYF. In DNA, the CDR3 is TGTGCCAGCAGTATCTCTAGCGGGATAGATACGCAGTATTTT.

The sample holds many counts of this clonotype. V usage is TRBV7-2 and J usage is TRBJ2-1, with a weak D call TRBD2 (6 bases). The CDR3 extends over 18 amino acids. The germline V gene has CDR1 SGHTA and CDR2 FQGNSA. The germline V and J ends were trimmed by 3 bases and 8 bases, with 26 bases remaining between them. The CDR3 DNA reads as TGTGCCAGCAGCTTCCGATTACATTTCGGGGGAATGATCGATGAGCAGTTCTTC. The encoded protein is CASSFRLHFGGMIDEQFF.

This clonotype showed up many times. V and J are TRBV12-3 or TRBV12-4 and TRBJ1-2, with 7 bases aligning to TRBD1. V lost 6 bases to trimming and J lost 5 bases; unmatched junction nucleotides: 6. There are 13 residues in the CDR3. Here the CDR3 reads CASSPTGEYGYTF. The CDR3 DNA reads TGTGCCAGCAGCCCTACAGGGGAGTATGGCTACACCTTC.

The chain is built from TRBV20-1 and TRBJ1-3; D not certain. CDR3 length: 13 residues. Between the trimmed V and J ends, which lost 0 bases and 4 bases, there was a span of 7 bases. Germline CDR1 and CDR2: DFQATT and SNEGSKA (reference sequence). The CDR3 sequence: CSARDDLGNTIYF. CDR3 sequence (DNA): TGCAGTGCTAGAGATGACTTGGGAAACACCATATATTTT.

This clonotype was found many times. The rearrangement links TRBV10-3 to TRBJ1-1; the D is unclear. From germline, CDR1 is ENHRY and CDR2 SYGVKD. CDR3 length: 14 amino acids. V shed 0 bases and J shed 6 bases, with 11 bases lying between them. CDR3 DNA sequence: TGTGCCATCAGTGAGTCCGTGGGGTGGGCTGAAGCTTTCTTT. This encodes CAISESVGWAEAFF.

This clonotype was counted between two and nine times. The CDR3 loop is CASSLGPLDTEAFF. The CDR3 nucleotides read TGTGCCAGCAGCTTAGGGCCATTGGACACTGAAGCTTTCTTT. The chain carries TRBV7-2 and TRBJ1-1; D ambiguous. There are 14 residues in the CDR3. Germline assignment: CDR1 SGHTA and CDR2 FQGNSA. The V and J ends lost 1 base and 3 bases respectively, with 9 bases between them.

The rearrangement uses TRBV5-4 and TRBJ2-7, with 8 bases fitting TRBD1. The CDR3 has 15 amino acids. Per germline, CDR1 SGHNT and CDR2 YYREEE (reference sequence). Losses at the gene ends were 0 bases for V and 5 bases for J; bases not matched to a gene: 7. For the CDR3, the DNA is TGTGCCAGCAGCTTGGGGGGGGCAGGGGGCGACGAGCAGTACTTC. It codes for CASSLGGAGGDEQYF.

V is TRBV6-2 or TRBV6-3 and J is TRBJ2-2; possible D gene TRBD2, 6 bases. V lost 1 base to trimming and J lost 1 base, with 7 bases between them. The CDR3 totals 15 residues. Germline values: CDR1 MNHEY, CDR2 SVGEGT. The CDR3 reads CASSYWDWNTGELFF. The CDR3 DNA reads TGTGCCAGCAGTTACTGGGACTGGAACACCGGGGAGCTGTTTTTT.

This clonotype has just a few counts. CDR3 DNA: TGTGCCAGCAGTTGGACGGATTCGAACACCGGGGAGCTGTTTTTT. The encoded protein is CASSWTDSNTGELFF. The chain recombines TRBV27 with TRBJ2-2; D is ambiguous. The CDR3 sequence is 15 residues long. The V end was cut by 4 bases, the J end by 0 bases, with 9 bases between. CDR1 and CDR2 (germline): MNHEY, SMNVEV (reference sequence).

The table lists this clonotype with many counts. The chain has TRBV7-2 and TRBJ2-5, with 9 bases fitting TRBD2. The CDR3 sequence is 16 residues long. Germline CDR1 reads SGHTA; CDR2 reads FQGNSA. Losses at the gene ends were 5 bases for V and 3 bases for J; bases not matched to a gene: 10. CDR3 bases: TGTGCCAGCAGCCTCCTCTTAGCGGGAGAAAAAGAGACCCAGTACTTC. Amino acids: CASSLLLAGEKETQYF. Full variable domain (remainder filled in from reference TRBV7-2 and TRBJ2-5): GAGVSQSPSNKVTEKGKDVELRCDPISGHTALYWYRQSLGQGLEFLIYFQGNSAPDKSGLPSDRFSAERTGGSVSTLTIQRTQQEDSAVYLCASSLLLAGEKETQYFGPGTRLLVL.